This is a list of T cell receptor beta chains from one sample in a study of immune characterization of retroperitoneal liposarcoma. TCRdb analysed the PCR reads with MiXCR anew, one entry per CDR3 protein. This repertoire shows 10,000 or so distinct CDR3 sequences, around a quarter found once; its top ten account for over 7%. Sample: tumor tissue. The receptors were sampled from a male donor with retroperitoneal liposarcoma. Both conserved end residues are part of each CDR3. The order of the fields is J gene, clone size, V gene, D gene, CDR3 protein, CDR3 DNA. D genes are given only for firm matches. Size is stated for part of the rows, as once, few or many counts, or as a class when the clone is expanded.

>TRBJ2-1|NA|TRBV27|TRBD1
CASREDRASYEQFF
TGTGCCAGCAGAGAGGACAGGGCCTCCTACGAGCAGTTCTTC
>TRBJ2-7|NA|TRBV6-8|TRBD1
CASSYSTGGYEQYF
TGTGCCAGCAGTTACTCAACAGGGGGCTACGAGCAGTACTTC
>TRBJ2-1|NA|TRBV4-3|NA
CASSQERLAESQFF
TGCGCCAGCAGCCAAGAACGTTTGGCCGAATCGCAGTTCTTC
>TRBJ2-1|medium-sized|TRBV6-1|NA
CASNPGVAYEQFF
TGTGCCAGCAATCCCGGCGTCGCCTACGAGCAGTTCTTC
>TRBJ2-1|NA|TRBV6-1|NA
CASSDLVGGQETQFF
TGTGCCAGCAGTGACCTAGTGGGGGGGCAGGAGACCCAGTTCTTC
>TRBJ2-7|NA|TRBV6-1|TRBD2
CASSLVTGGYEQYF
TGTGCCAGCAGTTTGGTAACGGGGGGTTACGAGCAGTACTTC
>TRBJ2-3|many|TRBV24-1|TRBD2
CATSELGTSGRAADTQYF
TGTGCCACCAGTGAACTCGGGACTAGCGGGAGAGCCGCAGATACGCAGTATTTT
>TRBJ2-7|medium-sized|TRBV11-3|NA
CASSSSGSSYNEQYF
TGTGCCAGCAGCTCATCAGGGAGCTCCTACAATGAGCAGTACTTC
>TRBJ2-1|medium-sized|TRBV7-9|NA
CASSPGARSSYNEQFF
TGTGCCAGCAGCCCGGGTGCGAGGAGCTCCTACAATGAGCAGTTCTTC
>TRBJ2-1|few|TRBV7-6|NA
CASSTLSYNEQFF
TGTGCCAGCAGTACCCTCTCCTACAATGAGCAGTTCTTC
>TRBJ1-5|NA|TRBV6-1|TRBD1
CASSQGGKNQPQHF
TGTGCCAGCAGCCAGGGGGGGAAGAATCAGCCCCAGCATTTT
>TRBJ2-3|NA|TRBV28|NA
CASSLSGSTDTQYF
TGTGCCAGCAGTCTTAGCGGAAGCACAGATACGCAGTATTTT
>TRBJ2-7|medium-sized|TRBV7-2|NA
CASSAGDTAYNEQYF
TGTGCCAGCAGCGCCGGGGACACGGCCTACAATGAGCAGTACTTC
>TRBJ2-2|many|TRBV7-3|NA
CASSFSTGELFF
TGTGCCAGCAGCTTCTCCACCGGGGAGCTGTTTTTT
>TRBJ1-2|once|TRBV6-1|NA
CASSEEPGHPSYGYTF
TGTGCCAGCAGTGAAGAACCCGGCCACCCCTCCTATGGCTACACCTTC
>TRBJ1-1|NA|TRBV7-8|NA
CASSLQQGKPNTEAFF
TGTGCCAGCAGCCTGCAACAGGGAAAACCGAACACTGAAGCTTTCTTT
>TRBJ2-7|large|TRBV7-2|TRBD2
CASSPLRGGSYEQYF
TGTGCCAGCAGCCCCCTACGGGGGGGATCCTACGAGCAGTACTTC
>TRBJ2-6|few|TRBV7-2|NA
CASSPTYSRQSSGANVLTF
TGTGCCAGCAGCCCCACGTACTCCCGACAGAGCTCTGGGGCCAACGTCCTGACTTTC
>TRBJ2-7|many|TRBV7-8|NA
CASSLSGLAYEQYF
TGTGCCAGCAGCTTATCGGGACTCGCCTACGAGCAGTACTTC
>TRBJ2-7|many|TRBV12-3/TRBV12-4|TRBD1
CASRRQGGNYEQYF
TGTGCCAGCAGGAGACAGGGGGGAAACTACGAGCAGTACTTC
>TRBJ2-1|NA|TRBV5-4|TRBD1
CASSLSDRGNEQFF
TGTGCCAGCAGCTTGTCGGACAGGGGAAATGAGCAGTTCTTC
>TRBJ1-2|NA|TRBV28|TRBD1
CASSGNRDRGRLEGYTF
TGTGCCAGCAGTGGTAACCGGGACAGGGGGAGATTGGAGGGCTACACCTTC
>TRBJ2-1|few|TRBV12-3/TRBV12-4|NA
CASRPGKAGGWFEQFF
TGTGCCAGCAGGCCGGGAAAGGCAGGGGGGTGGTTCGAGCAGTTCTTC
>TRBJ2-7|NA|TRBV6-6|TRBD2
CASSYRSSGVHEQYF
TGTGCCAGCAGTTACCGGTCTAGCGGGGTCCACGAGCAGTACTTC
>TRBJ2-7|many|TRBV25-1|TRBD1
CASTRQGAYEQYF
TGTGCCAGCACGAGGCAGGGGGCGTACGAGCAGTACTTC
>TRBJ2-2|NA|TRBV6-6|NA
CASSYSTGPYANTGELFF
TGTGCCAGCAGTTACTCGACGGGGCCCTATGCGAACACCGGGGAGCTGTTTTTT
>TRBJ2-1|few|TRBV6-1|NA
CASSWGETQFF
TGTGCCAGCAGTTGGGGGGAGACCCAGTTCTTC
>TRBJ2-4|NA|TRBV11-2|TRBD2
CASSLEPASGIWEQYF
TGTGCCAGCAGCTTAGAGCCGGCTAGCGGGATTTGGGAGCAGTACTTC
>TRBJ2-7|NA|TRBV7-2|NA
CASRTDWGADEQYF
TGTGCCAGCAGGACCGATTGGGGGGCCGACGAGCAGTACTTC
>TRBJ2-3|NA|TRBV15|NA
CATSRDPSVPDTQYF
TGTGCCACCAGCAGAGATCCCAGTGTTCCCGATACGCAGTATTTT
>TRBJ2-3|NA|TRBV6-1|TRBD2
CASLPWTSGRRGHNNTDTQYF
TGTGCCAGCCTGCCTTGGACTAGCGGGAGACGGGGACATAACAACACAGATACGCAGTATTTT
>TRBJ1-2|NA|TRBV25-1|NA
CASSGQTGSYGYTF
TGTGCCAGCAGTGGGCAGACAGGTAGCTATGGCTACACCTTC
>TRBJ2-3|NA|TRBV12-3/TRBV12-4|NA
CASSLEGTQYF
TGTGCCAGCAGTTTAGAGGGGACGCAGTATTTT
>TRBJ1-2|few|TRBV7-8|NA
CASSLVGQGSPSSYGYTF
TGTGCCAGCAGCTTAGTGGGGCAAGGGAGCCCTTCTAGCTATGGCTACACCTTC
>TRBJ2-7|medium-sized|TRBV7-9|NA
CASSPLYEQYF
TGTGCCAGCAGCCCCCTCTACGAGCAGTACTTC
>TRBJ2-3|many|TRBV11-3|NA
CASSLLGGVNTDTQYF
TGTGCCAGCAGCCTATTAGGCGGGGTGAACACAGATACGCAGTATTTT
>TRBJ1-1|few|TRBV6-2/TRBV6-3|NA
CASSYWGVGTEAFF
TGTGCCAGCAGTTACTGGGGGGTAGGGACTGAAGCTTTCTTT
>TRBJ1-6|NA|TRBV27|NA
CASSPGHGGGNSPLHF
TGTGCCAGCAGTCCTGGACACGGGGGAGGTAATTCACCCCTCCACTTT
>TRBJ2-7|few|TRBV6-1|TRBD1
CASNLSGQVFEQYF
TGTGCCAGCAACTTATCGGGACAGGTGTTCGAGCAGTACTTC
>TRBJ2-1|medium-sized|TRBV11-3|NA
CASSLTVAYEQFF
TGTGCCAGCAGCTTAACAGTGGCCTACGAGCAGTTCTTC
>TRBJ2-7|NA|TRBV6-1|NA
CASSELGSGVREQYF
TGTGCCAGCAGTGAACTAGGGAGCGGCGTAAGAGAGCAGTACTTC
>TRBJ2-3|NA|TRBV7-3|TRBD2
CASSLGGGGPDTQYF
TGTGCCAGCAGCTTAGGCGGGGGTGGGCCAGATACGCAGTATTTT
>TRBJ2-7|medium-sized|TRBV12-3/TRBV12-4|TRBD1
CASSLSQGARDEQYF
TGTGCCAGCAGTTTAAGCCAGGGGGCGCGAGACGAGCAGTACTTC
>TRBJ2-1|NA|TRBV7-2|TRBD2
CASFLDIGGGDEQFF
TGTGCCAGCTTCTTAGATATCGGGGGAGGGGATGAGCAGTTCTTC
>TRBJ2-5|medium-sized|TRBV6-1|TRBD1
CASSPPRQGARETQYF
TGTGCCAGCAGTCCCCCGCGGCAGGGGGCTCGGGAGACCCAGTACTTC
>TRBJ2-4|NA|TRBV12-3/TRBV12-4|NA
CASSFGGGAF
NA
>TRBJ2-1|NA|TRBV24-1|TRBD2
CATSDLPFGFTSGANNEQFF
TGTGCCACCAGTGATTTGCCGTTTGGGTTTACTAGCGGGGCTAACAATGAGCAGTTCTTC
>TRBJ2-7|NA|TRBV11-2|TRBD2
CASSSWTSVNEQYF
TGTGCCAGCAGCTCGTGGACTAGCGTCAATGAGCAGTACTTC
>TRBJ2-1|medium-sized|TRBV6-1|TRBD1
CASSRRDSHYEQFF
TGTGCCAGCAGCCGACGGGACAGCCATTATGAGCAGTTCTTC
>TRBJ2-5|NA|TRBV12-3/TRBV12-4|NA
CASSFWGEPYYNEQYF
TGTGCCAGCAGTTTTTGGGGGGAGCCGTACTACAATGAGCAGTACTTC
>TRBJ1-1|NA|TRBV4-1|TRBD1
CASSLSRDSEAFF
TGCGCCAGCAGCCTTTCCCGGGACAGTGAAGCTTTCTTT
>TRBJ2-7|few|TRBV12-3/TRBV12-4|NA
CASSLSPYEQYF
TGTGCCAGCAGTCTATCCCCCTACGAGCAGTACTTC
>TRBJ2-7|NA|TRBV27|NA
CATRASRYEQYF
TGTGCCACCCGGGCTAGCCGTTACGAGCAGTACTTC
>TRBJ2-7|large|TRBV6-1|NA
CASKLLGQRDYEQYF
TGTGCCAGCAAACTCCTTGGACAGAGAGACTACGAGCAGTACTTC
>TRBJ2-1|many|TRBV12-3/TRBV12-4|TRBD1
CASSSPDRGEQFF
TGTGCCAGCAGTTCTCCTGACAGGGGCGAGCAGTTCTTC
>TRBJ2-1|NA|TRBV11-2|NA
CASRFTGTPSSYNEQFF
TGTGCCAGCAGATTTACCGGGACACCGAGCTCCTACAATGAGCAGTTCTTC
>TRBJ2-5|medium-sized|TRBV6-1|TRBD2
CASSEREAETQYF
TGTGCCAGCAGTGAACGGGAGGCCGAGACCCAGTACTTC
>TRBJ2-3|NA|TRBV4-2|NA
CASSQDFRITDTQYF
TGTGCCAGCAGCCAAGACTTCAGGATTACAGATACGCAGTATTTT